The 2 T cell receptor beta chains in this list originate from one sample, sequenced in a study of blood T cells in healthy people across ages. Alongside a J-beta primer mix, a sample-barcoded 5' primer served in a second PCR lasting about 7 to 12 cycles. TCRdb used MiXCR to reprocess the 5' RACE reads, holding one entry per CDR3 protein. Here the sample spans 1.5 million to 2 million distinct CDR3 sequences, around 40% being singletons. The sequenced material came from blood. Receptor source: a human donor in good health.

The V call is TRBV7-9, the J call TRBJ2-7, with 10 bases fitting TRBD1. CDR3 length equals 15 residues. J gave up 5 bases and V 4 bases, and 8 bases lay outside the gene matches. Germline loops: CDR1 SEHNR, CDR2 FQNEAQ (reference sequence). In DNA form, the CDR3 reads TGTGCCAGCAGCTCCCCGGGACAGGGGACCCACGAGCAGTACTTC. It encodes CASSSPGQGTHEQYF.

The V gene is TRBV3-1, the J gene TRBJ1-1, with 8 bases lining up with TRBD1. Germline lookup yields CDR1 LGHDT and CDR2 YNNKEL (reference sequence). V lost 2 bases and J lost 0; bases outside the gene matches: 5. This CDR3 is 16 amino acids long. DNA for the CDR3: TGTGCCAGCAGCCAATTTCAGGGGGCGATGAACACTGAAGCTTTCTTT. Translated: CASSQFQGAMNTEAFF.